Shown below are 16 T cell receptor beta chains from a single sample sequenced in a study of blood T cell repertoires in COVID-19. Here immunoSEQ multiplex PCR was the method, and the copy in TCRdb shows in-frame clones only, minus some. Of 100,000 to 150,000 clones listed, roughly 91% are singletons. Sequencing input: peripheral blood. The receptors were sampled from a man over 45 with active or convalescent COVID-19.

The chain joins TRBV5-6 to TRBJ1-1, with unresolved D. This CDR3 contains 14 residues. Looked up from germline, CDR1 is SGHDT and CDR2 is YYEEEE. Trimming removed 2 bases at V and 4 bases at J, with 12 bases between. The CDR3 protein is CASSFLGEGTEAFF. The CDR3 DNA reads as TGTGCCAGCAGCTTTCTCGGAGAGGGCACTGAAGCTTTCTTT.

The genes are TRBV18 and TRBJ2-7; TRBD1 matches 9 bases. The J segment lost 2 bases and the V segment lost 6 bases, leaving 8 bases of the junction unmatched. Germline V gene data show CDR1 as KGHSH and CDR2 as LQKENI. The length of the CDR3 is 15 residues. CDR3: CASSPTGGGTYEQYF. CDR3 bases: TGTGCCAGCTCTCCTACAGGGGGCGGAACCTACGAGCAGTACTTC.

The gene calls are TRBV28 and TRBJ2-1, with D perhaps TRBD2 (8 bases). Germline values: CDR1 MDHEN, CDR2 SYDVKM. Trimming stripped 2 bases from V and 4 bases from J, with 30 bases between. The CDR3 covers 21 residues. CDR3 region: CASSLRKGGASGLAGYNEQFF. The CDR3 DNA is TGTGCCAGCAGTTTACGAAAAGGGGGCGCGTCTGGACTAGCAGGATACAATGAGCAGTTCTTC.

This chain joins TRBV19 and TRBJ1-1, with 11 positions matching TRBD1. Trimming at V came to 3 bases and at J to 4 bases, leaving 1 base not matched to a gene. In germline, CDR1 is LNHDA, CDR2 SQIVND (reference sequence). The CDR3 spans 14 residues. The DNA for the CDR3 is TGTGCCAGTAGTATGGGGACAGGGGGCACTGAAGCTTTCTTT. This codes for CASSMGTGGTEAFF.

The gene calls are TRBV7-2 and TRBJ2-7, with 9 nucleotides matching TRBD2. The CDR3 loop spans 15 amino acids. Germline V CDR1 and CDR2: SGHTA, FQGNSA. Unmatched junction bases numbered 1, after V lost 1 base and J lost 0 bases. CDR3 DNA: TGTGCCAGCAGCTTAGGCGGGAGGGCCTCCTACGAGCAGTACTTC. Its protein is CASSLGGRASYEQYF. The variable domain in full, with the rest retrieved from reference TRBV7-2 and TRBJ2-7, is GAGVSQSPSNKVTEKGKDVELRCDPISGHTALYWYRQSLGQGLEFLIYFQGNSAPDKSGLPSDRFSAERTGGSVSTLTIQRTQQEDSAVYLCASSLGGRASYEQYFGPGTRLTVT.

The V call is TRBV10-2, the J call TRBJ2-2, with D perhaps matching TRBD1 (5 bases). In germline, CDR1 is WSHSY, CDR2 SAAADI. The length of the CDR3 is 13 residues. V lost 6 bases to trimming and J lost 6 bases, with 11 bases between them. The CDR3 protein is CASRAGWAGELFF. The CDR3 coding sequence is TGCGCCAGCAGGGCAGGGTGGGCCGGGGAGCTGTTTTTT.

The CDR3 is CASSGYRDAYTEAFF. The DNA of the CDR3 is TGTGCCAGCAGCGGATACAGGGATGCATACACTGAAGCTTTCTTT. The chain links TRBV5-8 to TRBJ1-1; a weak D match, TRBD1 (6 bases). CDR3 size: 15 residues. Looked up from germline, CDR1 is SGHTS and CDR2 is YDEGEE. V lost 4 bases to trimming and J lost 3 bases, with 16 bases between them.

This chain joins TRBV30 and TRBJ2-7; 9 bases fit TRBD1. V gave up 4 bases and J gave up 4 bases; unmatched junction bases: 5. CDR3 length: 13 residues. Germline V gene data show CDR1 as GTSNPN and CDR2 as SVGIG (reference sequence). CDR3 residues: CAWKKTGGYEQYF. For the CDR3, the DNA is TGTGCCTGGAAGAAGACAGGGGGGTACGAGCAGTACTTC.

The count of this clone is one. J is TRBJ2-7 and V is TRBV5-1, with 7 nucleotides matching TRBD1. The CDR3 is made up of 16 amino acids. The V gene end was trimmed by 6 bases and the J gene end by 1 base; junction bases not matched to a gene: 13. Germline CDR1 is SGHRS and CDR2 is YFSETQ. The CDR3 bases are TGCGCCAGCAACCCCACCCCACAGGGGAGTTCCTACGAGCAGTACTTC. The encoded protein is CASNPTPQGSSYEQYF.

The chain uses TRBV25-1 and TRBJ2-1, with 7 bases lining up with TRBD2. Germline loops: CDR1 MGHDK, CDR2 SYGVNS. The V gene end was trimmed by 2 bases and the J gene end by 4 bases; junction bases not matched to a gene: 8. This CDR3 comprises 16 residues. The CDR3 region has the DNA TGTGCCAGCAGTGAAGGAAGGCGGGGGACTTACAATGAGCAGTTCTTC. It specifies CASSEGRRGTYNEQFF. The variable domain in full, completed from reference TRBV25-1 and TRBJ2-1, reads EADIYQTPRYLVIGTGKKITLECSQTMGHDKMYWYQQDPGMELHLIHYSYGVNSTEKGDLSSESTVSRIRTEHFPLTLESARPSHTSQYLCASSEGRRGTYNEQFFGPGTRLTVL.

This clone occurred a few times. The chain combines TRBV6-2 or TRBV6-3 with TRBJ1-1; D unresolved. This CDR3 region has 16 residues. Between the trimmed V and J ends, which lost 0 bases and 1 base, there was a span of 12 bases. Germline V lookup: CDR1 MNHEY, CDR2 SVGEGT. The CDR3 loop is CASSYSRVKGNTEAFF. In nucleotides, the CDR3 is TGTGCCAGCAGTTACTCGAGGGTAAAGGGGAACACTGAAGCTTTCTTT.

The rearrangement uses TRBV15 and TRBJ1-5; perhaps TRBD1 as D (5 bases). The CDR3 loop spans 15 amino acids. The V and J ends lost 3 bases and 2 bases respectively, with 11 bases between them. Germline V gene lookup returns CDR1 LNHNV and CDR2 YYDKDF (reference sequence). The CDR3 sequence is CATSRAGPGNQPQHF. CDR3 nucleotides: TGTGCCACCAGCAGGGCAGGGCCTGGCAATCAGCCCCAGCATTTT.

V is TRBV4-1 and J is TRBJ1-3; TRBD1 matches 7 bases. This CDR3 region has 15 residues. Germline-derived CDR1 and CDR2 are MGHRA and YSYEKL. Trimming took 4 bases from V and 0 from J; bases not matched to a gene: 3. The CDR3 loop reads CASSRTGLSGNTIYF. The CDR3 DNA is TGCGCCAGCAGCCGGACAGGCCTCTCTGGAAACACCATATATTTT.

The chain has TRBV4-1 and TRBJ2-1; D is undetermined. Germline V CDR1 and CDR2: MGHRA, YSYEKL. V lost 0 bases and J lost 6, with 15 bases in between. This CDR3 has 16 residues. The CDR3 protein is CASSQDVGLAPNEQFF. CDR3 nucleotides: TGCGCCAGCAGCCAAGATGTTGGGCTGGCCCCCAATGAGCAGTTCTTC.

J is TRBJ2-2 and V is TRBV9; TRBD1 matches 9 bases. This CDR3 region has 15 residues. Germline-derived CDR1 and CDR2 are SGDLS and YYNGEE. V shed 2 bases and J 6 bases; nucleotides not matched to a gene: 5. The CDR3 spells CASSVQDRGAGELFF. The DNA of the CDR3 is TGTGCCAGCAGCGTCCAGGACAGGGGAGCCGGGGAGCTGTTTTTT.

Only one count was recorded for this clone. The V call is TRBV7-2, the J call TRBJ2-3; 10 positions agree with TRBD2. The germline V gene encodes CDR1 SGHTA and CDR2 FQGNSA. The CDR3 consists of 18 residues. V shed 2 bases and J 4 bases; nucleotides not matched to a gene: 12. The CDR3 DNA reads as TGTGCCAGCAGCTTAATTGGAGCTAGCGGGAGTGGGGCAGATACGCAGTATTTT. This translates into CASSLIGASGSGADTQYF.